The 4 T cell receptor beta chains presented below share a single source sample, sequenced in a study of blood T cell repertoires in COVID-19. The data were produced by immunoSEQ multiplex PCR, yet TCRdb's version contains in-frame clones alone and is incomplete. The sample lists approximately 130,000 clones, 75% to 90% occurring once. The sequencing sample was made of PBMCs or T cells enriched from blood (not recorded which). These TCRs come from a man aged 25 to 45 who had recovered from COVID-19.

Here the CDR3 reads CASSLDSAGRGAETQYF. CDR3 in DNA: TGTGCCAGCAGCTTGGATTCGGCGGGCAGGGGTGCGGAGACCCAGTACTTC. The rearrangement uses TRBV5-6 and TRBJ2-5, with D possibly being TRBD1 (6 bases). There are 17 residues in the CDR3. Trimming pared 0 bases from V and 5 bases from J, leaving 20 bases between. CDR1 and CDR2 from the germline V gene are SGHDT and YYEEEE.

This chain uses TRBV11-2 with TRBJ1-1; 7 positions agree with TRBD1. V lost 2 bases and J lost 2; bases outside the gene matches: 5. The germline V gene encodes CDR1 SGHAT and CDR2 FQNNGV. CDR3 length: 15 amino acids. CDR3 region: CASSLQTGLNTEAFF. The CDR3 nucleotides read TGTGCCAGCAGCTTACAGACAGGGTTAAACACTGAAGCTTTCTTT.

This chain connects TRBV2 to TRBJ1-2; D is unclear. The CDR3 has 13 amino acids. The V gene's germline CDR1 is SNHLY and CDR2 FYNNEI. The germline V and J ends were trimmed by 5 bases and 3 bases, with 10 bases remaining between them. The CDR3 here is CASSRRRDYGYTF. The CDR3 DNA reads as TGTGCCAGCAGTCGCAGGAGGGACTATGGCTACACCTTC.

This chain links TRBV2 with TRBJ1-2, with 7 bases fitting TRBD1. This CDR3 has 14 residues. The V gene end was trimmed by 5 bases and the J gene end by 4 bases; junction bases not matched to a gene: 7. Germline CDR1 SNHLY, CDR2 FYNNEI. The CDR3 reads CASSRQGLSYGYTF. CDR3 DNA sequence: TGTGCCAGCAGTCGACAGGGACTCTCCTATGGCTACACCTTC.